Below, 24 T cell receptor beta chains from the same sample are listed, as sequenced in a study of T cell responses to AZD1222 COVID-19 vaccine. Clones were read by immunoSEQ multiplex PCR, and TCRdb kept only the in-frame ones, dropping some. There are roughly 270,000 clones in the sample; almost 95% occur only once, and 0.55% lies in the top ten. Sample: peripheral blood, taken 28 days after the second AZD1222 dose. The receptor source for this set is an adult who received the AZD1222 COVID-19 vaccine.

The CDR3 coding sequence is TGTGCCAGCAGTTCCCCTGGGAATGAGCAGTTCTTC. Its translation: CASSSPGNEQFF. V usage is TRBV27 and J usage is TRBJ2-1; D is unresolved. The CDR3 extends over 12 amino acids. The V and J ends lost 4 bases and 7 bases respectively, with 8 bases between them. Germline V lookup: CDR1 MNHEY, CDR2 SMNVEV (reference sequence).

V usage is TRBV6-5 and J usage is TRBJ2-7; TRBD2 aligns across 8 bases. The CDR3 sequence is 15 residues long. Germline loops: CDR1 MNHEY, CDR2 SVGAGI. Trimming took 5 bases from V and 6 from J; bases not matched to a gene: 12. CDR3 residues: CASSLHGGGQGEQYF. The CDR3 DNA reads TGTGCCAGCAGTCTCCACGGGGGGGGCCAAGGCGAGCAGTACTTC.

The gene calls are TRBV7-6 and TRBJ2-7, with TRBD2 matching 8 bases. This CDR3 region has 15 residues. Germline CDR1 SGHVS, CDR2 FNYEAQ. The V and J ends lost 1 base and 5 bases, in that order; junction bases with no gene match: 7. The CDR3 reads CASSLEAGDGDEQYF. The CDR3 DNA is TGTGCCAGCAGCTTAGAAGCGGGAGATGGCGACGAGCAGTACTTC.

The chain recombines TRBV28 with TRBJ2-7; D is possibly TRBD1 (6 bases). Germline V gene data show CDR1 as MDHEN and CDR2 as SYDVKM. The CDR3 spans 13 residues. Trimming stripped 5 bases from V and 4 bases from J, with 12 bases between. For the CDR3, the DNA is TGTGCCAGCAGTACTCGACAGGTTTACGAGCAGTACTTC. Its translation: CASSTRQVYEQYF.

This clone was observed once. The CDR3, as DNA: TGTGCCAGCAGCTTAGTCGGGGAGCTGTTTTTT. Amino acid sequence: CASSLVGELFF. This rearrangement joins TRBV7-2 to TRBJ2-2; D gene ambiguous. CDR3 size: 11 residues. V was clipped by 1 base and J by 7 bases, with 1 base between them. CDR1 SGHTA and CDR2 FQGNSA come from the germline V gene.

V usage is TRBV28 and J usage is TRBJ1-2, with a possible D match to TRBD1 (5 bases). Germline V CDR1 and CDR2: MDHEN, SYDVKM. Trimming took 7 bases from V and 7 from J, leaving 13 bases between them. The CDR3 length is 12 residues. CDR3: CASTRPGAGYTF. The CDR3 DNA sequence: TGTGCCAGCACCCGCCCTGGGGCTGGCTACACCTTC.

J is TRBJ2-1 and V is TRBV3-1 (or the pseudogene TRBV3-2); 11 positions agree with TRBD2. V was clipped by 6 bases and J by 3 bases; unmatched bases: 7. This CDR3 contains 16 residues. The germline V gene has CDR1 LGHDT and CDR2 YNNKEL (reference sequence). The CDR3 loop reads CASSRTSGSDYNEQFF. Here the CDR3 DNA reads TGTGCCAGCAGTCGCACTAGCGGGAGTGACTACAATGAGCAGTTCTTC.

Remarks on this clone: Within the sample, other DNA sequences also encode this same CDR3. This rearrangement joins TRBV5-4 to TRBJ2-3; no firm D call. This CDR3 is 14 amino acids long. Per the germline V gene, CDR1 is SGHNT and CDR2 is YYREEE (reference sequence). Trimming stripped 0 bases from V and 2 bases from J, with 7 bases between. The CDR3 nucleotides read TGTGCCAGCAGCTTGGTTGACGTCACAGATACGCAGTATTTT. Its translation is CASSLVDVTDTQYF.

This rearrangement joins TRBV5-5 to TRBJ2-7; TRBD2 matches at 13 bases. This CDR3 spans 15 amino acids. The J segment lost 2 bases and the V segment lost 5 bases, leaving 4 bases of the junction unmatched. Germline values: CDR1 SGHKS, CDR2 YYEKEE (reference sequence). The CDR3 DNA follows: TGTGCCAGCAGTCGACTAGCGGGGGGACCCTACGAGCAGTACTTC. As protein: CASSRLAGGPYEQYF.

This sequence joins TRBV3-1 (or the pseudogene TRBV3-2) and TRBJ2-5; no clear D gene. In germline, CDR1 is LGHDT, CDR2 YNNKEL (reference sequence). Trimming took off 5 bases at V and 9 bases at J, with 13 bases between the two ends. The CDR3 is 12 amino acids. As DNA, the CDR3 is TGTGCCAGCAGCGAAGGGAACGGCCCCCAGTACTTC. This gives the protein CASSEGNGPQYF.

This clone has a single count. The chain couples TRBV6-5 to TRBJ2-1, with D perhaps TRBD1 (5 bases). This CDR3 contains 13 residues. V was shortened by 4 bases and J by 8 bases, with 12 bases between the two germline ends. In germline, CDR1 is MNHEY, CDR2 SVGAGI. The CDR3 DNA reads TGTGCCAGCAGTTTACGCCCCAGGGATGAGCAGTTCTTC. Translating it yields CASSLRPRDEQFF.

This clone has a single count. The V gene is TRBV6-1, the J gene TRBJ2-7; no clear D. The V end lost 2 bases, the J end lost 3 bases, and 11 bases lay between the germline ends. This CDR3 spans 14 amino acids. The germline V gene has CDR1 MNHNS and CDR2 SASEGT. The CDR3 DNA sequence: TGTGCCAGCAGTGAATATGGACGGAACTACGAGCAGTACTTC. This encodes CASSEYGRNYEQYF.

This clone was picked up one time. This sequence joins TRBV6-5 and TRBJ1-5; no clear D gene. Germline V CDR1 and CDR2: MNHEY, SVGAGI. Trimming pared 10 bases from V and 2 bases from J, leaving 12 bases between. This CDR3 is built from 13 residues. Written as DNA, the CDR3 is TGTGCCACCCAGGCGGTACGCAATCAGCCCCAGCATTTT. Protein sequence: CATQAVRNQPQHF.

This chain links TRBV5-1 with TRBJ2-2; weak D call: TRBD2 (5 bases). Germline assignment: CDR1 SGHRS and CDR2 YFSETQ. V shed 4 bases and J shed 6 bases, with 10 bases lying between them. The CDR3 has 13 residues. CDR3 in amino acids: CASSQRGAGELFF. DNA of the CDR3: TGCGCCAGCAGCCAACGGGGAGCCGGGGAGCTGTTTTTT. The full variable domain, its missing parts supplied by reference TRBV5-1 and TRBJ2-2, is KAGVTQTPRYLIKTRGQQVTLSCSPISGHRSVSWYQQTPGQGLQFLFEYFSETQRNKGNFPGRFSGRQFSNSRSEMNVSTLELGDSALYLCASSQRGAGELFFGEGSRLTVL.

The CDR3 loop reads CSARVAEQYF. DNA for the CDR3: TGCAGTGCTAGAGTAGCCGAGCAGTACTTC. The rearrangement joins TRBV20-1 to TRBJ2-7, with D unclear. The V gene lost 1 base and the J gene lost 6 bases, with 4 bases spanning the gap. The germline gives CDR1 DFQATT, CDR2 SNEGSKA (reference sequence). The CDR3 runs 10 residues.

This chain uses TRBV5-6 with TRBJ2-7; D is ambiguous. CDR1 is SGHDT and CDR2 is YYEEEE in the germline V gene. Trimming took off 4 bases at V and 4 bases at J, with 15 bases between the two ends. The CDR3 has 14 amino acids. The CDR3 reads CASSVGMGMYEQYF. The CDR3 DNA is TGTGCCAGCAGCGTTGGTATGGGGATGTACGAGCAGTACTTC. Using reference TRBV5-6 and TRBJ2-7 for the parts outside the CDR3, the full variable domain is DAGVTQSPTHLIKTRGQQVTLRCSPKSGHDTVSWYQQALGQGPQFIFQYYEEEERQRGNFPDRFSGHQFPNYSSELNVNALLLGDSALYLCASSVGMGMYEQYFGPGTRLTVT.

The V gene is TRBV7-2, the J gene TRBJ2-2; D gene ambiguous. This CDR3 comprises 15 residues. Germline CDR1 is SGHTA and CDR2 is FQGNSA. V lost 5 bases and J 6 bases, leaving 16 bases between the germline ends. CDR3 DNA sequence: TGTGCCAGCAGCCTTCTTCCGGCTAGGGCCGGGGAGCTGTTTTTT. Amino acids: CASSLLPARAGELFF.

The V and J genes are TRBV5-4 and TRBJ2-3; 14 nucleotides line up with TRBD2. The V gene end was trimmed by 6 bases and the J gene end by 5 bases; junction bases not matched to a gene: 11. The CDR3 has 17 residues. The germline gives CDR1 SGHNT, CDR2 YYREEE (reference sequence). The CDR3 nucleotides read TGTGCCAGCACCCCCGGGGGGACTAGCGGGAGATTAGATACGCAGTATTTT. It codes for CASTPGGTSGRLDTQYF.

The CDR3 DNA reads TGTGCCAGCAGCTGGAGGACAGGGTTAAACGAGCAGTACTTC. Its protein product is CASSWRTGLNEQYF. V gene TRBV5-6 combines with J gene TRBJ2-7, with 8 bases aligning to TRBD1. There are 14 residues in the CDR3. Germline values: CDR1 SGHDT, CDR2 YYEEEE. V trimming: 3 bases; J trimming: 5 bases; junction bases outside the gene matches: 7.

The rearrangement uses TRBV7-9 and TRBJ1-1; tentatively, D is TRBD1 (5 bases). The CDR3 has 11 amino acids. Germline assignment: CDR1 SEHNR and CDR2 FQNEAQ (reference sequence). Trimming pared 8 bases from V and 6 bases from J, leaving 10 bases between. The CDR3 region has the DNA TGTGCCAGCGGGACTGAATCTGAAGCTTTCTTT. Translation: CASGTESEAFF.

The rearrangement links TRBV6-5 to TRBJ1-5; the D gene is possibly TRBD1 (5 bases). The V gene lost 6 bases and the J gene lost 2 bases, with 14 bases spanning the gap. CDR1 and CDR2 from the germline V gene are MNHEY and SVGAGI. The CDR3 consists of 15 residues. The CDR3 spells CASSPGTHGNQPQHF. The CDR3 DNA follows: TGTGCCAGCAGCCCCGGGACTCATGGCAATCAGCCCCAGCATTTT.

The V call is TRBV5-1, the J call TRBJ1-2; D remains unclear. The germline V gene has CDR1 SGHRS and CDR2 YFSETQ. The CDR3 has 16 amino acids. Trimming took off 0 bases at V and 1 base at J, with 13 bases between the two ends. The CDR3 DNA follows: TGCGCCAGCAGCTTGGCCTGGAACAGCGTTAACTATGGCTACACCTTC. Protein sequence: CASSLAWNSVNYGYTF.

The chain combines TRBV4-1 with TRBJ2-1; TRBD2 aligns across 9 bases. Germline lookup yields CDR1 MGHRA and CDR2 YSYEKL. With 0 bases clipped from V and 8 bases from J, the junction kept 11 bases outside the gene matches. The CDR3 length is 17 residues. In DNA, the CDR3 is TGCGCCAGCAGCCAAGATAGTTTGCGGGGGGGCCGGTATGAGCAGTTCTTC. The encoded protein is CASSQDSLRGGRYEQFF.

This CDR3 reads CASRPAGATTDTQYF. The CDR3 coding sequence is TGTGCCAGCAGGCCAGCGGGAGCTACCACAGATACGCAGTATTTT. V is TRBV6-5 and J is TRBJ2-3; 8 nucleotides line up with TRBD2. The CDR3 covers 15 residues. From germline, CDR1 is MNHEY and CDR2 SVGAGI. Trimming took 6 bases from V and 2 from J; bases not matched to a gene: 7.